This T cell receptor (beta chain) appears in the sequencing data of a study of spatial heterogeneity in lung cancer. Specified time point: sample taken at primary tumor resection. The study sequenced unsorted whole RNA from tumor, nontumor lung or frozen PBMC. Samples were obtained from 70 or so donors, all untreated early-stage non-small cell lung cancer patients. Ten or more counts support this clonotype. What it recognizes is unknown. V was pared by 6 bases and J by 0 bases, with 12 bases between. This CDR3 has 13 residues. Looked up from germline, CDR1 is DFQATT and CDR2 is SNEGSKA (reference sequence). Study-level points and caveats: Follow-up blood showed ubiquitous expanded tumor TCRs less than blood at resection did.

A distinct unique molecular identifier was carried by each TCR cDNA molecule. TCRdb independently ran MiXCR on the 5' RACE reads; one entry per CDR3 protein. The table includes approximately 21,000 distinct CDR3 sequences, over 3% detected once. The TCR originated in a female donor with early-stage non-small cell lung cancer. The chain is built from TRBV20-1 and TRBJ2-7, with D perhaps matching TRBD2 (5 bases). The sample here was PBMCs, taken at surgery. In nucleotides, the CDR3 is TGCAGTGCCACAGCGGTTCCCTCCTACGAGCAGTACTTC. Amino acids: CSATAVPSYEQYF.